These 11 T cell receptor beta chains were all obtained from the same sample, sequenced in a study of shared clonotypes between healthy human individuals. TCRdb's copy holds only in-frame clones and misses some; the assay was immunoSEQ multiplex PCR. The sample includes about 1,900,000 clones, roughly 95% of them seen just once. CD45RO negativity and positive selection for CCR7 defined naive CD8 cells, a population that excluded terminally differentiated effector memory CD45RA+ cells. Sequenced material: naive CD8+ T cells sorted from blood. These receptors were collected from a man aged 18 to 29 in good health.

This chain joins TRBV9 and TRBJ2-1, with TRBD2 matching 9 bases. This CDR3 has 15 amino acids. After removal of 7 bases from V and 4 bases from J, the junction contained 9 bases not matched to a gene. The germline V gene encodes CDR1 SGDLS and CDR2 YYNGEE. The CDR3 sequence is CASSRSGRDYNEQFF. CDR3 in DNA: TGTGCCAGCTCCCGTAGCGGGAGAGATTACAATGAGCAGTTCTTC.

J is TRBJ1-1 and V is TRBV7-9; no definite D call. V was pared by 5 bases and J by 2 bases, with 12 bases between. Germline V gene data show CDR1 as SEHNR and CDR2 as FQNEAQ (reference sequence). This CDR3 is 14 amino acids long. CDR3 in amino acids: CASSRLEINTEAFF. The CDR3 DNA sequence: TGTGCCAGCAGCCGCCTCGAGATCAACACTGAAGCTTTCTTT.

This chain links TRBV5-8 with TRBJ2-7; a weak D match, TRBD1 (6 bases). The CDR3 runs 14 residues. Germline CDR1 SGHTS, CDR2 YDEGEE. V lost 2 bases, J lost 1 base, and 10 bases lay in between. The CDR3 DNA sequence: TGTGCCAGCAGCTTTGGGACACATTCCTACGAGCAGTACTTC. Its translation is CASSFGTHSYEQYF.

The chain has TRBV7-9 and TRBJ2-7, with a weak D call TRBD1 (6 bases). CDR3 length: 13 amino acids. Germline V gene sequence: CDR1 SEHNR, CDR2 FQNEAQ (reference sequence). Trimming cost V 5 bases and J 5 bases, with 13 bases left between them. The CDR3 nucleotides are TGTGCCAGCAGCCCCGGGACAATGGACGAGCAGTACTTC. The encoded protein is CASSPGTMDEQYF.

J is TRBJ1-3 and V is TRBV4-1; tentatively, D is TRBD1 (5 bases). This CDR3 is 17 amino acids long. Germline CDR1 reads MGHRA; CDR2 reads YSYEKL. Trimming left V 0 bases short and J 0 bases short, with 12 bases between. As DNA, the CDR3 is TGCGCCAGCAGCCAAGATCAGGGAGTGGGCTCTGGAAACACCATATATTTT. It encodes CASSQDQGVGSGNTIYF.

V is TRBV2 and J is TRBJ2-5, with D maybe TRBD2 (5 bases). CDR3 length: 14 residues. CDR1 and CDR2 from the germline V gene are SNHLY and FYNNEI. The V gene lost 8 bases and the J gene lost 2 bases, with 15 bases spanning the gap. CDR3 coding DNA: TGTGCCAGCGAGAGCGGCCCTATTCAAGAGACCCAGTACTTC. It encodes CASESGPIQETQYF.

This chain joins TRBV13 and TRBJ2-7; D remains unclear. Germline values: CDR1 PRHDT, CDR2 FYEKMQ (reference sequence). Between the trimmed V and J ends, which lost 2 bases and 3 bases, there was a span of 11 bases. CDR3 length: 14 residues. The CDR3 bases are TGTGCCAGCAGCTTAAGCAGCTACAGCTACGAGCAGTACTTC. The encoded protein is CASSLSSYSYEQYF.

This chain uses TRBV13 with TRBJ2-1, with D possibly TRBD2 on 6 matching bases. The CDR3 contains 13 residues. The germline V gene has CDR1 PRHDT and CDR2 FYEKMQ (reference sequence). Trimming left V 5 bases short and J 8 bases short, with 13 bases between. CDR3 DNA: TGTGCCAGCAGCCCGGGACTGCAGTATGAGCAGTTCTTC. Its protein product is CASSPGLQYEQFF.

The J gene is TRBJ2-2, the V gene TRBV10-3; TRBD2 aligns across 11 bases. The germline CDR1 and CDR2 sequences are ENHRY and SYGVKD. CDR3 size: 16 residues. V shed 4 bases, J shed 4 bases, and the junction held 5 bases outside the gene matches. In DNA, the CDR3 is TGTGCCATCAGTGCAACTAGCGGGAGTAGCACCGGGGAGCTGTTTTTT. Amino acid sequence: CAISATSGSSTGELFF.

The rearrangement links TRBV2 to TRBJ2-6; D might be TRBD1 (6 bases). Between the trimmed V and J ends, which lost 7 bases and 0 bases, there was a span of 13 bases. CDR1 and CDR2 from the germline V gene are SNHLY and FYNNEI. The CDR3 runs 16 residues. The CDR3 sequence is CASTPTGYSGANVLTF. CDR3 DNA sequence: TGTGCCAGCACCCCGACAGGCTACTCTGGGGCCAACGTCCTGACTTTC.

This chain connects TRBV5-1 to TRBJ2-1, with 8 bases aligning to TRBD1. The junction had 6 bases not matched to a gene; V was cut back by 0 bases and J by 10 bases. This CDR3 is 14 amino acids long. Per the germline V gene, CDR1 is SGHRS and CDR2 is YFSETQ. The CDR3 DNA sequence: TGCGCCAGCAGCTTGGCTCCCGGGACAGGAGAGCAGTTCTTC. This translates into CASSLAPGTGEQFF.